The sample holds many counts of the clone carrying this T cell receptor beta chain. The sample comes from a study of regulatory T cells in long-lasting Graves disease. Researchers made TCR beta libraries by using iRepertoire HTBI primers and running Arm-PCR on CDR3 regions. A single record per CDR3 protein comes from TCRdb applying MiXCR to the multiplex PCR reads. This table has roughly 400,000 distinct CDR3 sequences, about a sixth appearing once. Germline CDR1 is KGHSH and CDR2 is LQKENI. The CDR3 has 13 amino acids. Between the trimmed V and J ends, which lost 6 bases and 1 base, there was a span of 9 bases. Time point described: newly diagnosed GD, antithyroid drugs for less than 3 months. After RNA was extracted from PBMCs, the TCR library was made from it. This sample also belongs to another study, concerning T cells in Graves' hyperthyroidism and ophthalmopathy.

This clonotype was obtained from a woman under 30 with Graves disease. The V gene is TRBV18, the J gene TRBJ1-1; no firm D call. The specimen comprised peripheral blood mononuclear cells (PBMCs), sampled at new diagnosis, from a patient treated with antithyroid drugs. DNA for the CDR3: TGTGCCAGCTCCTCGAACGGGAACACTGAAGCTTTCTTT. Protein: CASSSNGNTEAFF.